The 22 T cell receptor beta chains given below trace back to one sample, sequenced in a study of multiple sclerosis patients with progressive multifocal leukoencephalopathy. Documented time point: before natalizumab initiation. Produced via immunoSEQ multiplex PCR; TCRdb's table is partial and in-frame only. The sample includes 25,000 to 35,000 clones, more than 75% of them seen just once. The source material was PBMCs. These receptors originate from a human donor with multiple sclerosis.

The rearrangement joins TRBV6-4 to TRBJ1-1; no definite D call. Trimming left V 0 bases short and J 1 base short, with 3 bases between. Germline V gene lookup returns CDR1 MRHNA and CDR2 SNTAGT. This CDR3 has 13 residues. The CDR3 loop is CASSDSGNTEAFF. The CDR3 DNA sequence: TGTGCCAGCAGTGACTCAGGGAACACTGAAGCTTTCTTT.

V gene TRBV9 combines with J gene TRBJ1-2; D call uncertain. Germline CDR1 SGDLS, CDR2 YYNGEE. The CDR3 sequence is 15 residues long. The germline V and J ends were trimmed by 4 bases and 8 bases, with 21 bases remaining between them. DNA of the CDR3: TGTGCCAGCAGCCAACTAATGGCGGGAAAAGTCGGCTACACCTTC. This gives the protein CASSQLMAGKVGYTF.

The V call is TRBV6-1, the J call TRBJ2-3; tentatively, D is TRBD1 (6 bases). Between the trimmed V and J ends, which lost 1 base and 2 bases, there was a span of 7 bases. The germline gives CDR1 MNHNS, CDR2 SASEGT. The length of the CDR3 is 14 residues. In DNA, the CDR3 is TGTGCCAGCAGTGAAGACAGGGACACAGATACGCAGTATTTT. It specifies CASSEDRDTDTQYF.

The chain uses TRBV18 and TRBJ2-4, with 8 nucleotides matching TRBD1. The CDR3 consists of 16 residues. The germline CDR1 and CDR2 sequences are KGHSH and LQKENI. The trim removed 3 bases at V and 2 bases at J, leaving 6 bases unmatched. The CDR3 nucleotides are TGTGCCAGCTCACCGTCAGGGGGCGCAACCAAAAACATTCAGTACTTC. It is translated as CASSPSGGATKNIQYF.

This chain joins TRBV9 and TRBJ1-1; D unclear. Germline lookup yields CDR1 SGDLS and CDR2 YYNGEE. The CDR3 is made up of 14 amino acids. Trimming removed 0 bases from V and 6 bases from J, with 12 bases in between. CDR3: CASSVGLKDPEAFF. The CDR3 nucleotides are TGTGCCAGCAGCGTAGGACTCAAGGACCCTGAAGCTTTCTTT.

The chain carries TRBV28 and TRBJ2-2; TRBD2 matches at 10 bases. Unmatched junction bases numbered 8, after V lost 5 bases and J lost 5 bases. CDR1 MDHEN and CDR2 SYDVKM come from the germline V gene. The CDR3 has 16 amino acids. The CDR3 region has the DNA TGTGCCAGCAGTCCTTCACTAGCGGGGATGACCGGGGAGCTGTTTTTT. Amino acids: CASSPSLAGMTGELFF.

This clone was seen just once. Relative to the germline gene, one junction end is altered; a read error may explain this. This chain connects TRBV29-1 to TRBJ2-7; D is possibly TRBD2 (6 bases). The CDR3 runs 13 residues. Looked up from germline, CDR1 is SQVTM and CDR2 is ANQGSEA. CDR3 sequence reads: CSVDGGAGYGQYF. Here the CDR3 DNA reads TGCAGCGTTGACGGGGGAGCGGGCTACGGGCAGTACTTC.

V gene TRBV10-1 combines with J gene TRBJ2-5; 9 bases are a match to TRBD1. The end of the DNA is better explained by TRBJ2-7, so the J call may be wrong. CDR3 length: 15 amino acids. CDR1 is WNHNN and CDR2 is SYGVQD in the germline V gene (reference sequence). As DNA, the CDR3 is TGCGCCAGCTCTGGATTAGGACAGGGGACCCGCGAGCAGTACTTC. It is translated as CASSGLGQGTREQYF.

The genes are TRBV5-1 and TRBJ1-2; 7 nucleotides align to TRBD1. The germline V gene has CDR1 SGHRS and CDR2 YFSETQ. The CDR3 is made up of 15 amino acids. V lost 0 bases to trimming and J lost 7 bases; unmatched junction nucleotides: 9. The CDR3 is CASSLETGAMGGYTF. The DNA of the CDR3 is TGCGCCAGCAGCTTGGAAACAGGGGCGATGGGTGGCTACACCTTC.

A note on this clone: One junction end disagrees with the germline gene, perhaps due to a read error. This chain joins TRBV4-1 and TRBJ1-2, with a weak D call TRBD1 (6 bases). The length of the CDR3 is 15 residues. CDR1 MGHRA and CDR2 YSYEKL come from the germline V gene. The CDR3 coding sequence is TGCGCCCGCAGCTTCAAGGGGGGGGAAAGCTATGGCTACACCTTC. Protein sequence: CARSFKGGESYGYTF.

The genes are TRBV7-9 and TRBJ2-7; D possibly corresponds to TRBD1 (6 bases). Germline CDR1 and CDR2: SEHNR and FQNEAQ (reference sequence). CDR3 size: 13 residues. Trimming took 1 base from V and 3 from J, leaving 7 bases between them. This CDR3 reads CASSLEQGYEQYF. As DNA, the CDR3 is TGTGCCAGCAGCTTAGAACAGGGCTACGAGCAGTACTTC.

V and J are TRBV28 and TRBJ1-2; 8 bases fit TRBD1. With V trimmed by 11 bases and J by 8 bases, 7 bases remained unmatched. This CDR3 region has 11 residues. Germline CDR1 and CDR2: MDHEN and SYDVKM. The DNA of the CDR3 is TGTGCCGGCGGACAGGGCTGGGGCTACACCTTC. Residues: CAGGQGWGYTF.

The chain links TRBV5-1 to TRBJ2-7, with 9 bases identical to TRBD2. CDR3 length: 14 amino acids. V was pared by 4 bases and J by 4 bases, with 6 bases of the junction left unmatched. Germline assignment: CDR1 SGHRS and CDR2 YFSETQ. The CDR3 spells CASSGLAGSYEQYF. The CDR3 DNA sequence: TGCGCCAGCAGCGGCCTAGCGGGGTCTTACGAGCAGTACTTC.

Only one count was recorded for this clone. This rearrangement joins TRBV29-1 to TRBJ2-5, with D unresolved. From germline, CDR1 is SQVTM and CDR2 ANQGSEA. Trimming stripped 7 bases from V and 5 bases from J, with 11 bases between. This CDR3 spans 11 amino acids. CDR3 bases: TGCAGCGCGACCTTCCAGGAGACCCAGTACTTC. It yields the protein CSATFQETQYF.

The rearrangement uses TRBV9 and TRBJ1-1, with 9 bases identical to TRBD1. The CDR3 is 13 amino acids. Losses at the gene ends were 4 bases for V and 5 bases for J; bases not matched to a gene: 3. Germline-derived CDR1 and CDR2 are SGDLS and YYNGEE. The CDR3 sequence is CASSPGQGTEAFF. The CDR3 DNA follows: TGTGCCAGCAGCCCCGGACAGGGGACTGAAGCTTTCTTT.

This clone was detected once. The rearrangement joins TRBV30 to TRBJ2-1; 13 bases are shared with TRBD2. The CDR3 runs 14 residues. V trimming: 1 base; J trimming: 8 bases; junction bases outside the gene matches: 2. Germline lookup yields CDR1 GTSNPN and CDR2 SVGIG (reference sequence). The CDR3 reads CAWSGLAGGHEQFF. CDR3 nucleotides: TGTGCCTGGAGTGGACTAGCGGGGGGACATGAGCAGTTCTTC.

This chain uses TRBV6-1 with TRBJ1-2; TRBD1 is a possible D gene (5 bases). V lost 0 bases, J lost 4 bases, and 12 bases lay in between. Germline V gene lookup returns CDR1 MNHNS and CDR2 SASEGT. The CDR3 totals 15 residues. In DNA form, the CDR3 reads TGTGCCAGCAGTGAAGCTTCCGGGGGTACCTATGGCTACACCTTC. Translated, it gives CASSEASGGTYGYTF.

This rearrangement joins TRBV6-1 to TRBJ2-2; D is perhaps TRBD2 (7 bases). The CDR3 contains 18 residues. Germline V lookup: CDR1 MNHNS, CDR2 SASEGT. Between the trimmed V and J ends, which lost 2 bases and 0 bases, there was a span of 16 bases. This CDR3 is CASSELWGGWANTGELFF. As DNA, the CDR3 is TGTGCCAGCAGTGAACTGTGGGGGGGCTGGGCGAACACCGGGGAGCTGTTTTTT.

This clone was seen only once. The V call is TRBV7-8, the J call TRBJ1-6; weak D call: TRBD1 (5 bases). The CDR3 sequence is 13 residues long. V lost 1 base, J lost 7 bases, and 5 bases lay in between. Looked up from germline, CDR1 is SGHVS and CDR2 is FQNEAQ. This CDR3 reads CASSLGGNSPLHF. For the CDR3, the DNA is TGTGCCAGCAGCTTAGGGGGGAATTCACCCCTCCACTTT.

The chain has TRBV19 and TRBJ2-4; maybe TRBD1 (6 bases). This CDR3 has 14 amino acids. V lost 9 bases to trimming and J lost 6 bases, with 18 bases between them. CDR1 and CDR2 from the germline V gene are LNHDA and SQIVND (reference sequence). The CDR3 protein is CASTFDRTLNIQYF. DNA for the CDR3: TGTGCCAGCACCTTCGACAGGACTCTAAACATTCAGTACTTC.

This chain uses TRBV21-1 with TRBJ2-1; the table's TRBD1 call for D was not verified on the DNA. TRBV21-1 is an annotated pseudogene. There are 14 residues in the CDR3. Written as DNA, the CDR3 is TGTGCCCCCTCATCAAGGGGGCGATGGAATGAGCAGTTCTTC. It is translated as CAPSSRGRWNEQFF.

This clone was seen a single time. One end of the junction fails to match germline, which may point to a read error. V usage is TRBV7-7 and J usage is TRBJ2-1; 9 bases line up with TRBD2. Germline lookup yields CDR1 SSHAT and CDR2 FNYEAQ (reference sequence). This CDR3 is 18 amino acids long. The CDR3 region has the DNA TGTGCTAGCAGCTTAGCGCCTGCGGGGGGGACGCTTATGGCTGAGCAGTTCTTC. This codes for CASSLAPAGGTLMAEQFF.